The 26 T cell receptor beta chains in this list originate from one sample, sequenced in a study of Ad26.COV2.S vaccination and SARS-CoV-2 variants. The repertoire was sequenced with immunoSEQ multiplex PCR; TCRdb's copy has only in-frame clones and lacks some. This table holds around 320,000 clones, around 84% found once. The treatment is: about 20 received Ad26.COV2.S at low or high dose, single or two shots; five or six received placebo; per-sample allocation not given. Day 63 following the first vaccine or placebo injection was when the samples were taken. The source material was peripheral blood, sampled in a trial of Ad26.COV2.S vaccine versus placebo. These receptors all stem from a person between 18 and 65 years old who received the Ad26.COV2.S COVID-19 vaccine or a placebo.

The rearrangement joins TRBV10-3 to TRBJ1-4, with 8 bases fitting TRBD1. There are 18 residues in the CDR3. Germline V CDR1 and CDR2: ENHRY, SYGVKD. Trimming removed 1 base from V and 1 base from J; junction bases left unmatched: 8. CDR3: CAISEFRPGGKTNEKLFF. In DNA, the CDR3 is TGTGCCATCAGTGAGTTTCGTCCAGGGGGCAAAACTAATGAAAAACTGTTTTTT.

In this sample, this clone turned up a few times. J is TRBJ1-5 and V is TRBV30, with TRBD1 as a possible D gene (5 bases). Germline CDR1 GTSNPN, CDR2 SVGIG (reference sequence). Trimming shortened V by 1 base and J by 0 bases, and 10 bases separated the two germline ends. The CDR3 covers 15 residues. The CDR3 DNA reads as TGTGCCTGGAGTGGGGGCGGGTCTAGCAATCAGCCCCAGCATTTT. This gives the protein CAWSGGGSSNQPQHF.

This clone was picked up one time. The genes are TRBV5-6 and TRBJ1-6; D call uncertain. V lost 0 bases to trimming and J lost 8 bases, with 18 bases between them. This CDR3 comprises 17 residues. Germline V gene sequence: CDR1 SGHDT, CDR2 YYEEEE. This chain's CDR3 is CASSLAGLLYGDSPLHF. Here the CDR3 DNA reads TGTGCCAGCAGCTTGGCGGGCCTCTTGTATGGGGATTCACCCCTCCACTTT. The full variable domain, in which reference TRBV5-6 and TRBJ1-6 provide the parts outside the CDR3, is DAGVTQSPTHLIKTRGQQVTLRCSPKSGHDTVSWYQQALGQGPQFIFQYYEEEERQRGNFPDRFSGHQFPNYSSELNVNALLLGDSALYLCASSLAGLLYGDSPLHFGNGTRLTVT.

This rearrangement joins TRBV19 to TRBJ2-2; 7 bases are shared with TRBD2. Germline assignment: CDR1 LNHDA and CDR2 SQIVND (reference sequence). The CDR3 runs to 15 residues. Unmatched junction bases numbered 5, after V lost 3 bases and J lost 4 bases. The CDR3 protein is CASSMWGGITGELFF. The DNA for the CDR3 is TGTGCCAGTAGTATGTGGGGGGGAATCACCGGGGAGCTGTTTTTT.

The chain joins TRBV27 to TRBJ1-4; 9 nucleotides align to TRBD1. After removal of 5 bases from V and 15 bases from J, the junction contained 7 bases not matched to a gene. Germline loops: CDR1 MNHEY, CDR2 SMNVEV (reference sequence). The length of the CDR3 is 12 residues. The CDR3 DNA reads as TGTGCCAGCAGTCGTGCCGGGACAGGGTTGTTTTTT. Translating it yields CASSRAGTGLFF.

In regard to this clone: One end of the junction does not line up with germline, which may come from a read error. The V and J genes are TRBV4-3 and TRBJ1-4; tentative D call: TRBD1 (5 bases). The germline V gene has CDR1 LGHNA and CDR2 YSLEER. This CDR3 has 14 amino acids. The CDR3 sequence is CASSQATSTGTPLF. The DNA for the CDR3 is TGCGCCAGCAGCCAAGCGACCTCCACCGGGACCCCTCTTTTT.

This clone was picked up one time. The chain uses TRBV12-1 and TRBJ1-2; TRBD1, the table's D call, lacks a check against the DNA. TRBV12-1 is deemed a pseudogene. The CDR3 contains 13 residues. CDR3: CASSLGQGNGYTF. For the CDR3, the DNA is TGTGCCAGCAGCTTGGGACAGGGGAATGGCTACACCTTC.

The genes are TRBV3-1 (or the pseudogene TRBV3-2) and TRBJ1-1; a weak D match, TRBD1 (6 bases). CDR1 is LGHDT and CDR2 is YNNKEL in the germline V gene (reference sequence). The CDR3 contains 14 residues. Trimming took off 4 bases at V and 8 bases at J, with 17 bases between the two ends. The CDR3 reads CASSRSETGSEAFF. DNA of the CDR3: TGTGCCAGCAGCCGAAGCGAAACAGGGTCCGAAGCTTTCTTT.

The rearrangement uses TRBV5-6 and TRBJ2-5, with D perhaps matching TRBD2 (5 bases). The CDR3 is 15 amino acids. Germline V gene data show CDR1 as SGHDT and CDR2 as YYEEEE. V was shortened by 4 bases and J by 1 base, with 14 bases between the two germline ends. The CDR3: CASSPLGVSQETQYF. In DNA, the CDR3 is TGTGCCAGCAGCCCACTCGGGGTCAGCCAAGAGACCCAGTACTTC.

The chain couples TRBV3-1 (or the pseudogene TRBV3-2) to TRBJ1-3; perhaps TRBD1 as D (6 bases). The germline gives CDR1 LGHDT, CDR2 YNNKEL (reference sequence). V was trimmed by 0 bases and J by 4 bases, leaving 10 bases between them. The CDR3 length is 15 residues. The CDR3 spells CASSQDTQGGNTIYF. The CDR3 bases are TGTGCCAGCAGCCAAGATACACAGGGAGGAAACACCATATATTTT.

The chain has TRBV28 and TRBJ2-7; tentative D call: TRBD2 (7 bases). Trimming stripped 2 bases from V and 6 bases from J, with 11 bases between. The CDR3 sequence is 13 residues long. The germline CDR1 and CDR2 sequences are MDHEN and SYDVKM. As DNA, the CDR3 is TGTGCCAGCAGTTTAGGGGGGGCAGGCGAGCAGTACTTC. This codes for CASSLGGAGEQYF.

The chain uses TRBV29-1 and TRBJ1-2; no clear D. Trimming stripped 1 base from V and 4 bases from J, with 10 bases between. There are 13 residues in the CDR3. In germline, CDR1 is SQVTM, CDR2 ANQGSEA. The CDR3 nucleotides read TGCAGCGTTGAAGGGTACAAACCCTATGGCTACACCTTC. This encodes CSVEGYKPYGYTF.

The rearrangement uses TRBV28 and TRBJ1-1; 10 bases are a match to TRBD1. V shed 2 bases and J 11 bases; nucleotides not matched to a gene: 5. CDR3 length: 13 amino acids. Germline values: CDR1 MDHEN, CDR2 SYDVKM. The CDR3 bases are TGTGCCAGCAGTTTACCCGGGACAGGGGAGGCTTTCTTT. As protein: CASSLPGTGEAFF. The variable domain in full, completed from reference TRBV28 and TRBJ1-1, reads DVKVTQSSRYLVKRTGEKVFLECVQDMDHENMFWYRQDPGLGLRLIYFSYDVKMKEKGDIPEGYSVSREKKERFSLILESASTNQTSMYLCASSLPGTGEAFFGQGTRLTVV.

This chain joins TRBV5-4 and TRBJ2-5, with D possibly matching TRBD1 (7 bases). The V end lost 0 bases, the J end lost 5 bases, and 17 bases lay between the germline ends. The CDR3 is 16 residues long. Germline V gene sequence: CDR1 SGHNT, CDR2 YYREEE (reference sequence). CDR3 DNA sequence: TGTGCCAGCAGCTTGGATGGCAGGGGGGAACGGGAGACCCAGTACTTC. As protein: CASSLDGRGERETQYF.

The chain uses TRBV18 and TRBJ1-5; no reliable D call. The CDR3 has 14 residues. Germline lookup yields CDR1 KGHSH and CDR2 LQKENI. Trimming took 6 bases from V and 3 from J, leaving 12 bases between them. In DNA form, the CDR3 reads TGTGCCAGCTCCGGAAAAACCGCCAATCAGCCCCAGCATTTT. The encoded protein is CASSGKTANQPQHF.

V is TRBV7-3 and J is TRBJ1-1; D unresolved. Per germline, CDR1 SGHTA and CDR2 FQGTGA. Trimming removed 5 bases at V and 1 base at J, with 14 bases between. The CDR3 totals 15 residues. The CDR3 DNA is TGTGCCAGCAGCCCAGAACCCGGAAGGAACACTGAAGCTTTCTTT. Translated, it gives CASSPEPGRNTEAFF.

The chain is built from TRBV6-5 and TRBJ2-4, with 11 positions matching TRBD1. This CDR3 has 15 residues. Trimming took 2 bases from V and 9 from J; bases not matched to a gene: 6. From germline, CDR1 is MNHEY and CDR2 SVGAGI. CDR3 protein: CASSYPTGTGGIQYF. The CDR3 region has the DNA TGTGCCAGCAGTTACCCTACCGGGACAGGGGGCATTCAGTACTTC.

This clone was observed a single time. This chain uses TRBV30 with TRBJ1-1, with D unclear. CDR3 length equals 11 residues. The germline gives CDR1 GTSNPN, CDR2 SVGIG (reference sequence). Trimming pared 2 bases from V and 4 bases from J, leaving 5 bases between. CDR3 coding DNA: TGTGCCTGGAGTTTTGCCACTGAAGCTTTCTTT. It yields the protein CAWSFATEAFF.

The chain links TRBV6-5 to TRBJ2-7; 9 bases align to TRBD1. Germline CDR1 is MNHEY and CDR2 is SVGAGI. The J segment lost 2 bases and the V segment lost 6 bases, leaving 5 bases of the junction unmatched. The CDR3 contains 14 residues. CDR3: CASRRRTGAYEQYF. CDR3 sequence (DNA): TGTGCCAGCAGACGACGGACAGGGGCCTACGAGCAGTACTTC.

The chain links TRBV4-1 to TRBJ2-5; 11 bases are a match to TRBD2. Trimming took 0 bases from V and 5 from J; bases not matched to a gene: 8. CDR3 length: 17 amino acids. The germline gives CDR1 MGHRA, CDR2 YSYEKL. The CDR3 DNA reads as TGCGCCAGCAGCCAAGATGGGAGACTAGCGGGGAGGGAGACCCAGTACTTC. Protein: CASSQDGRLAGRETQYF.

The chain has TRBV10-3 and TRBJ2-6; 10 bases fit TRBD1. Germline V lookup: CDR1 ENHRY, CDR2 SYGVKD. This CDR3 is built from 15 residues. The J segment lost 0 bases and the V segment lost 10 bases, leaving 3 bases of the junction unmatched. In DNA, the CDR3 is TGTGCCACCGGACAGGGGGACTCTGGGGCCAACGTCCTGACTTTC. Translated: CATGQGDSGANVLTF.

Points on this clone: The sample holds other DNA sequences that translate to the same CDR3. The gene calls are TRBV19 and TRBJ1-1; D is ambiguous. V lost 4 bases and J 2 bases, leaving 5 bases between the germline ends. Germline V gives CDR1 LNHDA, CDR2 SQIVND (reference sequence). CDR3 length: 12 residues. Written as DNA, the CDR3 is TGTGCCAGTAGTAGCAAAAACACTGAAGCTTTCTTT. Amino acids: CASSSKNTEAFF.

This chain connects TRBV7-2 to TRBJ1-1; 9 nucleotides match TRBD1. The CDR3 is made up of 13 amino acids. Trimming at V came to 6 bases and at J to 3 bases, leaving 2 bases not matched to a gene. CDR1 is SGHTA, CDR2 FQGNSA, per germline. The CDR3 loop reads CASSRDRDTEAFF. The CDR3 DNA is TGTGCCAGCAGTAGGGACAGGGACACTGAAGCTTTCTTT.

This rearrangement joins TRBV9 to TRBJ2-7; 7 bases agree with TRBD1. Germline CDR1 is SGDLS and CDR2 is YYNGEE. The CDR3 is 15 residues long. Unmatched junction bases numbered 9, after V lost 0 bases and J lost 6 bases. In nucleotides, the CDR3 is TGTGCCAGCAGCGTAGCTGGGACAGAGGGTAGCGAGCAGTACTTC. This gives the protein CASSVAGTEGSEQYF.

The chain carries TRBV30 and TRBJ2-7; 9 positions match TRBD1. This CDR3 has 13 amino acids. Germline loops: CDR1 GTSNPN, CDR2 SVGIG (reference sequence). The junction had 6 bases not matched to a gene; V was cut back by 8 bases and J by 1 base. Here the CDR3 reads CAMAGTGSYEQYF. CDR3 coding DNA: TGTGCCATGGCCGGGACAGGGTCCTACGAGCAGTACTTC.

The genes are TRBV5-8 and TRBJ2-5; TRBD2 matches at 9 bases. The germline V gene has CDR1 SGHTS and CDR2 YDEGEE. The V and J ends lost 2 bases and 5 bases, in that order; junction bases with no gene match: 4. CDR3 length: 14 amino acids. CDR3 nucleotide sequence: TGTGCCAGCAGCTTAGGACTAGCGCGGGAGACCCAGTACTTC. Translation gives CASSLGLARETQYF.